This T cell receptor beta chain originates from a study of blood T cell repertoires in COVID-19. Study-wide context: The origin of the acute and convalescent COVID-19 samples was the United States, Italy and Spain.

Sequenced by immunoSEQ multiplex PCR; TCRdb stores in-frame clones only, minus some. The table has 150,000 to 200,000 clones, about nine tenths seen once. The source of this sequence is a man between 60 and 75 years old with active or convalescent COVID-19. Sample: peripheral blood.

The DNA of the CDR3 is TGTGCCAGCAGCTTGGCCCCAGGACTGGGTGAAAAACTGTTTTTT. Protein product: CASSLAPGLGEKLFF. The rearrangement uses TRBV5-4 and TRBJ1-4; no definite D call. The CDR3 runs 15 residues. Trimming stripped 0 bases from V and 7 bases from J, with 13 bases between. Germline V gives CDR1 SGHNT, CDR2 YYREEE (reference sequence).